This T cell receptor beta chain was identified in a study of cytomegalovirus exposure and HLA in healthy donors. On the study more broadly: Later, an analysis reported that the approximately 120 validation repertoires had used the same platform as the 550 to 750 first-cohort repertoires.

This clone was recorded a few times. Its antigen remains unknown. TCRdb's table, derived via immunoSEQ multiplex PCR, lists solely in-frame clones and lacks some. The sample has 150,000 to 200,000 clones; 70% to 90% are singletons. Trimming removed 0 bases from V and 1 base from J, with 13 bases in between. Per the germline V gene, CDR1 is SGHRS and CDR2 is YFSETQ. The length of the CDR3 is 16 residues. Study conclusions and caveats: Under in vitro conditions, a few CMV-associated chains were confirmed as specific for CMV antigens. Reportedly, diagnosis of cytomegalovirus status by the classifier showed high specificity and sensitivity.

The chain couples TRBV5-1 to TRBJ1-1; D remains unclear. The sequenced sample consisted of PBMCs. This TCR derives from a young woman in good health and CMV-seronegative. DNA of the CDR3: TGCGCCAGCAGCTTGGCCGGGTTAAGCTCGAACACTGAAGCTTTCTTT. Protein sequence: CASSLAGLSSNTEAFF.